This T cell receptor (beta chain) comes out of a study of shared clonotypes between healthy human individuals. About the study: Donors, aged 18 to 49, were two women and a few men. General observations from the study: Sampling was confined to blood; repertoires within tissues likely differ.

On this clone itself: What it binds is not known.

An assay was performed, and its level was deep. Some clones are missing from TCRdb's copy, which holds only in-frame ones; the method was immunoSEQ multiplex PCR. The data show some 530,000 clones, approximately 81% seen once. The material sequenced was PBMCs. This TCR was sampled from a woman aged 35 to 49 in good health. Some clones in this sample may be carry-over from other donors' samples.

Here the CDR3 DNA reads TGTGCCAGCGCGGGACTAGCCTTTTATGAGCAGTTCTTC. Its protein is CASAGLAFYEQFF. This chain joins TRBV7-9 and TRBJ2-1; 9 positions match TRBD2. The CDR3 is made up of 13 amino acids. Germline assignment: CDR1 SEHNR and CDR2 FQNEAQ (reference sequence). V was clipped by 8 bases and J by 8 bases; unmatched bases: 7.